A selection of T cell receptor beta chains follows, all from one sample in a study of CD8+CD57+ T cells in acquired aplastic anemia. TCRdb processed the reads anew with MiXCR; each CDR3 protein has one entry. The sample records some 180,000 distinct CDR3 sequences, more than 60% being singletons. The sample was sorted CD4+, CD8+, or CD8+CD57+ T cells (not recorded which) from PBMCs. The origin of the receptors is a human donor with aplastic anemia. The CDR3 runs from the conserved cysteine through the conserved F or W. A D gene is named only where the DNA matches it firmly. Only part of the rows carry a size: once, few, many, or a class if the clone is expanded.

V	J	size	D	DNA	CDR3
TRBV5-4	TRBJ2-3	few	-	TGTGCCAGCAGCTCGTCGATCTCCCTCAGCAGAGGCACAGATACGCAGTATTTT	CASSSSISLSRGTDTQYF
TRBV20-1	TRBJ2-1	-	-	TGCAGTGCTACCGGGGACCTTTCCTACAATGAGCAGTTCTTC	CSATGDLSYNEQFF
TRBV7-2	TRBJ2-7	-	-	TGTGCCAGCAGCTTAGAGCTCCCCTACGAGCAGTACTTC	CASSLELPYEQYF
TRBV19	TRBJ1-6	few	TRBD1	TGTGCCAGTACTGACAGGGGGCCGGATTCACCCCTCCACTTT	CASTDRGPDSPLHF
TRBV7-9	TRBJ1-6	-	TRBD1	TGTGCCAGCAGCCCCGCCGGGACAGGGGTAAATTCACCCCTCCACTTT	CASSPAGTGVNSPLHF
TRBV9	TRBJ2-5	-	-	TGTGCCAGCAGCGTAGACTTAGAGACCCAGTACTTC	CASSVDLETQYF
TRBV20-1	TRBJ2-5	-	-	TGCAGTGCTTGGGGTCAGGGAGAGACCCAGTACTTC	CSAWGQGETQYF
TRBV19	TRBJ1-1	-	TRBD1	TGTGCCAGTAGTATATCAGGGGGGGACACTGAAGCTTTCTTT	CASSISGGDTEAFF
TRBV27	TRBJ2-3	-	TRBD1	TGTGCCAGCACCCTCGCCCAGGGGGCGGCAGATACGCAGTATTTT	CASTLAQGAADTQYF
TRBV7-2	TRBJ2-3	-	TRBD1	TGTGCCAGCAGCTTAGCAGGGGGCGGATTTAGGACAGATACGCAGTATTTT	CASSLAGGGFRTDTQYF
TRBV7-9	TRBJ2-5	-	TRBD2	TGTGCCAGCAGCTTGGCTCTAGCGGGGGGGCAAGAGACCCAGTACTTC	CASSLALAGGQETQYF
TRBV24-1	TRBJ1-2	-	TRBD1	TGTGCCACCAGTGATACGGTGACAGGGACCGGTTTCTATGGCTACACCTTC	CATSDTVTGTGFYGYTF